Included here is one TCR beta chain sequence, with context. The antigen remains undetermined. Additional DNA sequences in this sample encode the identical CDR3. As for treatment: oral pan-JAK inhibitor, 5-10 mg twice daily. Trimming removed 4 bases from V and 7 bases from J, with 11 bases in between. The length of the CDR3 is 12 residues. CDR1 is SQVTM, CDR2 ANQGSEA, per germline. These data come from a study of CD8+ T cells in alopecia areata. General study points: The presence of one nonresponder keeps the tie between baseline CD8+ expansion and response uncertain.

Reverse transcription of extracted RNA yielded cDNA, which provided the sequencing template. Assay used: immunoSEQ multiplex PCR; TCRdb lists only in-frame clones, some missing. The data hold under 200,000 clones, with about three fifths observed a single time. The source is a human donor with alopecia areata. The chain couples TRBV29-1 to TRBJ1-5; no clear D gene. The sequenced sample was CD4+ T cells sorted from blood, obtained at week 4, from a patient treated with tofacitinib. The CDR3 nucleotides are TGCAGCGTTGGGGGTGGAGGGCAGCCCCAGCATTTT. Translating gives CSVGGGGQPQHF.